The 29 T cell receptor beta chains given below trace back to one sample, sequenced in a study of T cell changes during pregnancy in multiple sclerosis. The repertoire was sequenced with immunoSEQ multiplex PCR; TCRdb's copy has only in-frame clones and lacks some. Counted here are fewer than 45,000 clones, around 91% occurring once; the ten biggest clones make up 9% to 10%. The sequenced sample was CD8+ T cells from peripheral blood mononuclear cells, obtained in the first trimester of pregnancy. Receptors were obtained from a female donor with multiple sclerosis, enrolled in a pregnancy study.

V and J are TRBV27 and TRBJ2-7; D unclear. Germline-derived CDR1 and CDR2 are MNHEY and SMNVEV (reference sequence). The CDR3 is 13 amino acids. V lost 3 bases to trimming and J lost 4 bases, with 10 bases between them. CDR3 coding DNA: TGTGCCAGCAGTTTCCTTACCGGGTACGAGCAGTACTTC. Amino acids: CASSFLTGYEQYF.

The gene calls are TRBV27 and TRBJ1-2; D call uncertain. V gave up 3 bases and J gave up 2 bases, with 7 bases separating them. Germline CDR1 is MNHEY and CDR2 is SMNVEV (reference sequence). The length of the CDR3 is 13 residues. CDR3 residues: CASSFGRNYGYTF. In DNA form, the CDR3 reads TGTGCCAGCAGTTTTGGGAGAAACTATGGCTACACCTTC.

This clone was recorded a few times. The chain couples TRBV7-6 to TRBJ1-2; maybe TRBD1 (5 bases). The CDR3 consists of 15 residues. V gave up 1 base and J gave up 5 bases, with 14 bases separating them. Germline assignment: CDR1 SGHVS and CDR2 FNYEAQ. DNA of the CDR3: TGTGCCAGCAGCTTAGTTCACGACAGCCTTTATGGCTACACCTTC. Protein product: CASSLVHDSLYGYTF.

V usage is TRBV4-2 and J usage is TRBJ2-3; 9 bases are shared with TRBD2. The CDR3 consists of 17 residues. Losses at the gene ends were 0 bases for V and 5 bases for J; bases not matched to a gene: 9. Germline V gives CDR1 LGHNA, CDR2 YNFKEQ. CDR3 in DNA: TGTGCCAGCAGCCAAGATCTGGCTAGCGGGATTGGAGATACGCAGTATTTT. Amino acids: CASSQDLASGIGDTQYF.

The chain carries TRBV30 and TRBJ1-3, with 9 bases matching TRBD1. The CDR3 totals 16 residues. Per the germline V gene, CDR1 is GTSNPN and CDR2 is SVGIG (reference sequence). Trimming cost V 2 bases and J 0 bases; bases outside gene matches: 5. CDR3 loop: CAWSSGTGSSGNTIYF. The CDR3 region has the DNA TGTGCCTGGAGTTCCGGGACAGGGAGCTCTGGAAACACCATATATTTT. Combining the CDR3 with reference TRBV30 and TRBJ1-3 gives the whole variable domain SQTIHQWPATLVQPVGSPLSLECTVEGTSNPNLYWYRQAAGRGLQLLFYSVGIGQISSEVPQNLSASRPQDRQFILSSKKLLLSDSGFYLCAWSSGTGSSGNTIYFGEGSWLTVV.

The chain recombines TRBV6-5 with TRBJ1-5; 8 bases line up with TRBD1. In germline, CDR1 is MNHEY, CDR2 SVGAGI. The V and J ends lost 6 bases and 7 bases, in that order; junction bases with no gene match: 8. The CDR3 sequence is 14 residues long. The CDR3 DNA sequence: TGTGCCAGCAGCCCCGGACAGGGAAAACAGCCCCAGCATTTT. Protein product: CASSPGQGKQPQHF.

The chain employs TRBV2 and TRBJ2-7; a weak D match, TRBD1 (6 bases). Between the trimmed V and J ends, which lost 8 bases and 7 bases, there was a span of 21 bases. Per germline, CDR1 SNHLY and CDR2 FYNNEI. This CDR3 is 14 amino acids long. Here the CDR3 DNA reads TGTGCCAGCCAGTCCAGGGGCCGACTTGGGGAGCAGTACTTC. Translation gives CASQSRGRLGEQYF. The full variable domain, rest sourced from reference TRBV2 and TRBJ2-7, is EPEVTQTPSHQVTQMGQEVILRCVPISNHLYFYWYRQILGQKVEFLVSFYNNEISEKSEIFDDQFSVERPDGSNFTLKIRSTKLEDSAMYFCASQSRGRLGEQYFGPGTRLTVT.

This chain connects TRBV12-1 to TRBJ2-7; TRBD2, the table's D call, lacks a check against the DNA. TRBV12-1 represents a pseudogene. The CDR3 is 20 amino acids. CDR3 protein: CASSFEEGLAGGRLHYEQYF. CDR3 nucleotide sequence: TGTGCCAGCAGCTTTGAGGAGGGACTAGCGGGGGGGAGACTACACTACGAGCAGTACTTC.

The J gene is TRBJ2-1, the V gene TRBV19; D unresolved. This CDR3 is 15 amino acids long. Germline V gene sequence: CDR1 LNHDA, CDR2 SQIVND (reference sequence). Trimming took 6 bases from V and 3 from J, leaving 15 bases between them. CDR3 amino acids: CASRAESAGYNEQFF. CDR3 DNA: TGTGCCAGTAGGGCGGAGTCAGCTGGCTACAATGAGCAGTTCTTC.

The chain has TRBV7-9 and TRBJ2-1; 11 positions agree with TRBD2. Germline CDR1 and CDR2: SEHNR and FQNEAQ (reference sequence). V dropped 5 bases and J dropped 8; count of bases not matched to a gene: 11. The length of the CDR3 is 16 residues. The CDR3 bases are TGTGCCAGCAGCGCCTCACTAGCGGGAGATCCCGATGAGCAGTTCTTC. Encoded protein: CASSASLAGDPDEQFF.

The chain has TRBV7-9 and TRBJ2-7; D is perhaps TRBD2 (7 bases). CDR3 length equals 14 residues. Deletions cut 1 base from V and 3 bases from J, with 10 bases between. Germline V gene data show CDR1 as SEHNR and CDR2 as FQNEAQ (reference sequence). CDR3 sequence: CASSLEGGGYEQYF. In DNA, the CDR3 is TGTGCCAGCAGCTTAGAGGGGGGGGGCTACGAGCAGTACTTC.

CDR3 DNA: TGTGCCACCAGCAGAGATTGGGGCAGGGCCAAAAACATTCAGTACTTC. It translates to CATSRDWGRAKNIQYF. The chain employs TRBV15 and TRBJ2-4; a weak D match, TRBD1 (5 bases). Trimming removed 0 bases at V and 1 base at J, with 10 bases between. CDR3 size: 16 residues. CDR1 and CDR2 (germline): LNHNV, YYDKDF (reference sequence).

The chain recombines TRBV6-1 with TRBJ1-2; 7 bases line up with TRBD1. The germline V gene has CDR1 MNHNS and CDR2 SASEGT. This CDR3 is 14 amino acids long. With 6 bases clipped from V and 7 bases from J, the junction kept 11 bases outside the gene matches. CDR3 amino acids: CASSPGTEGSGYTF. In DNA form, the CDR3 reads TGTGCCAGCAGCCCCGGGACAGAAGGCTCTGGCTACACCTTC.

V is TRBV5-1 and J is TRBJ2-7; the D is unclear. Per germline, CDR1 SGHRS and CDR2 YFSETQ. The V and J ends lost 0 bases and 3 bases respectively, with 7 bases between them. The CDR3 covers 13 residues. The CDR3 loop reads CASSLGAGYEQYF. The DNA of the CDR3 is TGCGCCAGCAGCTTGGGGGCAGGCTACGAGCAGTACTTC. The whole variable domain, filled in from reference TRBV5-1 and TRBJ2-7, reads KAGVTQTPRYLIKTRGQQVTLSCSPISGHRSVSWYQQTPGQGLQFLFEYFSETQRNKGNFPGRFSGRQFSNSRSEMNVSTLELGDSALYLCASSLGAGYEQYFGPGTRLTVT.

The chain employs TRBV27 and TRBJ2-2; D is unresolved. The CDR3 runs 13 residues. V was trimmed by 2 bases and J by 4 bases, leaving 5 bases between them. Germline loops: CDR1 MNHEY, CDR2 SMNVEV (reference sequence). CDR3 coding DNA: TGTGCCAGCAGTTTAACGGGCACCGGGGAGCTGTTTTTT. Protein sequence: CASSLTGTGELFF.

The chain combines TRBV7-9 with TRBJ2-5; D not resolved. V dropped 3 bases and J dropped 5 bases, with 13 bases sitting between them. CDR3 length equals 14 residues. Germline V lookup: CDR1 SEHNR, CDR2 FQNEAQ (reference sequence). The DNA of the CDR3 is TGTGCCAGCAGCTTCCCACAGAGTGGCGAGACCCAGTACTTC. Residues: CASSFPQSGETQYF.

This clone has a single count. The gene calls are TRBV7-5 and TRBJ2-1; the D segment call TRBD1 is taken from the table without a DNA check. TRBV7-5 is noted as a pseudogene. CDR3 length: 14 residues. The CDR3 DNA reads TGTGTCAGAAGCTTGCGCGGCGCAGGGCGCGAGCAGTTCTTC. This gives the protein CVRSLRGAGREQFF.

This chain joins TRBV4-1 and TRBJ2-3; TRBD2 is a possible D gene (5 bases). CDR1 and CDR2 from the germline V gene are MGHRA and YSYEKL. The CDR3 contains 15 residues. The V end was cut by 2 bases, the J end by 3 bases, with 12 bases between. The DNA for the CDR3 is TGCGCCAGCAGCCAATCCTCTACGGGAACAGATACGCAGTATTTT. Translated: CASSQSSTGTDTQYF.

This clone was counted once. The rearrangement links TRBV7-3 to TRBJ1-1; no firm D call. The V end was cut by 5 bases, the J end by 5 bases, with 18 bases between. Germline CDR1 SGHTA, CDR2 FQGTGA. CDR3 length: 15 residues. The CDR3 coding sequence is TGTGCCAGCAGCCCCCCCGGGTCCCCGGGAACTGAAGCTTTCTTT. This translates into CASSPPGSPGTEAFF.

This clone is labeled as medium-sized. J is TRBJ1-1 and V is TRBV29-1; TRBD1 matches 7 bases. The CDR3 spans 16 residues. J gave up 5 bases and V 3 bases, and 15 bases lay outside the gene matches. In germline, CDR1 is SQVTM, CDR2 ANQGSEA. CDR3 sequence: CSVDSLTGTEYTEAFF. The CDR3 nucleotides are TGCAGCGTTGACTCCTTGACCGGGACAGAGTATACTGAAGCTTTCTTT.

The V and J genes are TRBV14 and TRBJ2-2; D is unclear. Germline CDR1 is SGHDN and CDR2 is FVKESK. The CDR3 extends over 15 amino acids. V lost 6 bases and J 4 bases, leaving 15 bases between the germline ends. The CDR3 sequence is CASSLSTVSTGELFF. The CDR3 coding sequence is TGTGCCAGCAGTCTATCCACTGTTAGCACCGGGGAGCTGTTTTTT.

This chain links TRBV5-6 with TRBJ1-6, with 7 bases that match TRBD1. The CDR3 spans 13 residues. CDR1 SGHDT and CDR2 YYEEEE come from the germline V gene. The ends lost 4 bases at V and 9 bases at J; junction bases unmatched: 4. The CDR3 here is CASSPDRVSPLHF. CDR3 bases: TGTGCCAGCAGCCCAGACAGGGTTTCACCCCTCCACTTT.

The chain couples TRBV25-1 to TRBJ2-5, with 10 bases identical to TRBD1. From germline, CDR1 is MGHDK and CDR2 SYGVNS. J lost 4 bases, V lost 1 base, and 12 bases had no gene match. The CDR3 has 18 amino acids. The CDR3 DNA reads TGTGCCAGCAGTGAATTTCCATCAGGGACAGGGGTTGGAGAGACCCAGTACTTC. It encodes CASSEFPSGTGVGETQYF.

The V and J genes are TRBV30 and TRBJ1-1; D perhaps matches TRBD1 (5 bases). The germline V and J ends were trimmed by 4 bases and 0 bases, with 21 bases remaining between them. Germline-derived CDR1 and CDR2 are GTSNPN and SVGIG (reference sequence). This CDR3 is 17 amino acids long. DNA of the CDR3: TGTGCCTGGATCGCCCCTGGGGGGTACCTTATGAACACTGAAGCTTTCTTT. Protein sequence: CAWIAPGGYLMNTEAFF.

The chain links TRBV11-2 to TRBJ2-3, with TRBD2 matching over 8 bases. V was clipped by 1 base and J by 5 bases; unmatched bases: 5. The CDR3 runs 15 residues. In germline, CDR1 is SGHAT, CDR2 FQNNGV. CDR3: CASSLVGRAGDTQYF. CDR3 DNA: TGTGCCAGCAGCTTAGTCGGGAGGGCGGGAGATACGCAGTATTTT.

The V call is TRBV7-3, the J call TRBJ1-1, with 7 bases lining up with TRBD1. With 5 bases clipped from V and 1 base from J, the junction kept 1 base outside the gene matches. CDR1 SGHTA and CDR2 FQGTGA come from the germline V gene. The CDR3 runs 13 residues. The CDR3: CASSRTGNTEAFF. The CDR3 DNA is TGTGCCAGCAGCAGGACAGGGAACACTGAAGCTTTCTTT.

This clone was observed a handful of times. The chain employs TRBV4-1 and TRBJ2-1; D is ambiguous. The CDR3 runs 14 residues. V dropped 0 bases and J dropped 5 bases, with 8 bases sitting between them. Germline assignment: CDR1 MGHRA and CDR2 YSYEKL. The CDR3 protein is CASSQDTGNNEQFF. Written as DNA, the CDR3 is TGCGCCAGCAGCCAAGATACTGGTAACAATGAGCAGTTCTTC.

Concerning this clone itself: One end of the junction varies from germline; a read error may be responsible. The rearrangement joins TRBV7-2 to TRBJ2-7; D may be TRBD2 (5 bases). From germline, CDR1 is SGHTA and CDR2 FQGNSA. CDR3 length equals 13 residues. CDR3 coding DNA: TGTGCCAGCAGCACGGACTTACCCTACGAGCAGTGCTTC. As protein: CASSTDLPYEQCF. The whole variable domain, remainder taken from reference TRBV7-2 and TRBJ2-7, is GAGVSQSPSNKVTEKGKDVELRCDPISGHTALYWYRQSLGQGLEFLIYFQGNSAPDKSGLPSDRFSAERTGGSVSTLTIQRTQQEDSAVYLCASSTDLPYEQCFGPGTRLTVT.

This chain uses TRBV9 with TRBJ1-1, with 9 bases lining up with TRBD1. CDR3 size: 16 residues. CDR1 SGDLS and CDR2 YYNGEE come from the germline V gene. Germline trimming cut 0 bases from V and 4 bases from J; bases unmatched to any gene: 7. Here the CDR3 reads CASSVARTGVGTEAFF. In DNA form, the CDR3 reads TGTGCCAGCAGCGTAGCTAGGACAGGGGTCGGCACTGAAGCTTTCTTT.